This T cell receptor beta chain is from a study of blood T cell repertoires in COVID-19. Study overall: T cells, B-cell-depleted T cells, or PBMCs provided the cDNA or gDNA that served as material.

Authors' methods: Estimation of nucleated cell counts was performed using reference gene primer amplification. Clones were sequenced by immunoSEQ multiplex PCR, and TCRdb holds only the in-frame ones, with some missing. V and J calls and clone size are given by that table; D and trimming were obtained from the DNA. Among about 170,000 clones, roughly nine tenths were seen once, and the ten largest hold around 9.9%. In Seattle, patients joined the study during active infection and were tracked longitudinally. V lost 0 bases and J 4 bases, leaving 11 bases between the germline ends. The germline V gene encodes CDR1 SGHRS and CDR2 YFSETQ. This CDR3 is built from 15 residues.

The source of this sequence is a woman in her sixties with COVID-19, enrolled during active disease. The sample comprised peripheral blood. The J gene is TRBJ2-1, the V gene TRBV5-1; perhaps TRBD2 as D (5 bases). CDR3 DNA: TGCGCCAGCAGCTTGGCCCGGGGTTCGTACAATGAGCAGTTCTTC. As protein: CASSLARGSYNEQFF.